The 25 T cell receptor beta chains below were found in one sample sequenced in a study of PD-1 blockade in classical Hodgkin lymphoma. Some clones are missing from TCRdb's copy, which holds only in-frame ones; the method was immunoSEQ multiplex PCR. The sample holds 25,000 to 30,000 clones, 70% seen once. Patients all relapsed after autologous stem cell transplantation, and there was variation in brentuximab vedotin exposure. The sample in question was peripheral blood mononuclear cells (PBMCs), obtained before the second cycle of nivolumab. The source is a human donor with classical Hodgkin lymphoma.

The V gene is TRBV19, the J gene TRBJ1-5, with D unresolved. V lost 5 bases to trimming and J lost 3 bases, with 11 bases between them. The CDR3 runs 14 residues. Per the germline V gene, CDR1 is LNHDA and CDR2 is SQIVND (reference sequence). The CDR3 here is CASSLMALNQPQHF. CDR3 DNA sequence: TGTGCCAGTAGTTTAATGGCCCTCAATCAGCCCCAGCATTTT.

The chain combines TRBV19 with TRBJ2-7, with 7 bases identical to TRBD1. V was clipped by 5 bases and J by 6 bases; unmatched bases: 13. The length of the CDR3 is 15 residues. The germline V gene has CDR1 LNHDA and CDR2 SQIVND (reference sequence). The CDR3 spells CASSSHGTVRSEQYF. Here the CDR3 DNA reads TGTGCCAGTAGTTCCCACGGGACAGTACGAAGCGAGCAGTACTTC.

Only a few counts were recorded for this clone. The chain has TRBV7-6 and TRBJ1-4; 7 bases are a match to TRBD1. V trimming: 0 bases; J trimming: 7 bases; junction bases outside the gene matches: 8. The CDR3 has 16 residues. Per germline, CDR1 SGHVS and CDR2 FNYEAQ. The CDR3 sequence is CASSLASRQGTEKLFF. In DNA, the CDR3 is TGTGCCAGCAGCTTAGCTTCGCGACAGGGAACTGAAAAACTGTTTTTT.

The J gene is TRBJ2-1, the V gene TRBV6-5, with D possibly TRBD1 on 5 matching bases. With 6 bases removed from V and 2 bases from J, the gap between germline ends came to 14 bases. Germline values: CDR1 MNHEY, CDR2 SVGAGI. This CDR3 comprises 15 residues. The CDR3 sequence: CASRRDSVTYNEQFF. The CDR3 DNA reads TGTGCCAGCAGACGCGACAGTGTGACCTACAATGAGCAGTTCTTC.

This chain links TRBV5-4 with TRBJ2-6; D could derive from TRBD1 or TRBD2 (5 bases each). Germline assignment: CDR1 SGHNT and CDR2 YYREEE (reference sequence). The CDR3 spans 16 residues. The germline V and J ends were trimmed by 2 bases and 2 bases, with 11 bases remaining between them. The CDR3 DNA reads TGTGCCAGCAGCTTCCCTGGGGGTGCTGGGGCCAACGTCCTGACTTTC. Translation: CASSFPGGAGANVLTF. Full variable domain (outside the CDR3, taken from reference TRBV5-4 and TRBJ2-6): ETGVTQSPTHLIKTRGQQVTLRCSSQSGHNTVSWYQQALGQGPQFIFQYYREEENGRGNFPPRFSGLQFPNYSSELNVNALELDDSALYLCASSFPGGAGANVLTFGAGSRLTVL.

The chain recombines TRBV2 with TRBJ2-4; 7 bases are a match to TRBD1. There are 16 residues in the CDR3. Germline assignment: CDR1 SNHLY and CDR2 FYNNEI. V shed 6 bases and J 3 bases; nucleotides not matched to a gene: 11. CDR3 nucleotides: TGTGCCAGCAGCTACTCAGGGGGTCGGGGCAAAAACATTCAGTACTTC. Translation: CASSYSGGRGKNIQYF.

This rearrangement joins TRBV27 to TRBJ2-3, with 15 bases identical to TRBD2. V lost 1 base, J lost 1 base, and 9 bases stayed unmatched. The CDR3 contains 20 residues. Germline V gene lookup returns CDR1 MNHEY and CDR2 SMNVEV (reference sequence). The CDR3 nucleotides read TGTGCCAGCAGTTTATTTAGGACTAGCGGGGGGGCAGGTGGCACAGATACGCAGTATTTT. Protein product: CASSLFRTSGGAGGTDTQYF.

Only a few counts were recorded for this clone. CDR3 amino acids: CAWNRGSGQPQHF. In DNA, the CDR3 is TGTGCCTGGAACAGGGGATCAGGACAGCCCCAGCATTTT. The chain recombines TRBV30 with TRBJ1-5, with TRBD1 matching 7 bases. Germline V gene lookup returns CDR1 GTSNPN and CDR2 SVGIG (reference sequence). This CDR3 has 13 amino acids. Trimming at V came to 4 bases and at J to 7 bases, leaving 7 bases not matched to a gene.

The chain uses TRBV5-1 and TRBJ2-5, with 12 bases that match TRBD1. CDR1 and CDR2 from the germline V gene are SGHRS and YFSETQ. V gave up 5 bases and J gave up 5 bases; unmatched junction bases: 16. The CDR3 runs to 18 residues. The CDR3 DNA follows: TGCGCCAGCAGGATGCGATTGATGGGACAGGGGGCCGGGGAGACCCAGTACTTC. Encoded protein: CASRMRLMGQGAGETQYF.

This chain links TRBV19 with TRBJ1-5, with TRBD1 identical over 9 bases. Per the germline V gene, CDR1 is LNHDA and CDR2 is SQIVND (reference sequence). Trimming took 5 bases from V and 7 from J; bases not matched to a gene: 6. This CDR3 comprises 14 residues. CDR3 region: CASSWTGEGQPQHF. The CDR3 DNA sequence: TGTGCCAGTAGTTGGACAGGGGAAGGGCAGCCCCAGCATTTT.

The CDR3 reads CASSGLSFTGELFF. In nucleotides, the CDR3 is TGCGCCAGCAGCGGCCTTAGTTTTACCGGGGAGCTGTTTTTT. The chain combines TRBV5-1 with TRBJ2-2, with no clear D. Germline-derived CDR1 and CDR2 are SGHRS and YFSETQ. The CDR3 consists of 14 residues. V shed 4 bases and J shed 5 bases, with 12 bases lying between them.

V gene TRBV2 combines with J gene TRBJ2-3, with 9 bases aligning to TRBD1. CDR1 SNHLY and CDR2 FYNNEI come from the germline V gene. The CDR3 loop spans 15 amino acids. The junction had 7 bases not matched to a gene; V was cut back by 6 bases and J by 3 bases. The chain's CDR3 is CASRLTGGPTDTQYF. CDR3 bases: TGTGCCAGCAGACTGACAGGGGGTCCGACAGATACGCAGTATTTT.

The chain joins TRBV7-9 to TRBJ2-2; D unresolved. Germline V gene data show CDR1 as SEHNR and CDR2 as FQNEAQ (reference sequence). The V end lost 5 bases, the J end lost 4 bases, and 8 bases lay between the germline ends. This CDR3 has 13 amino acids. The CDR3 DNA follows: TGTGCCAGCAGCCCAGCCACCACCGGGGAGCTGTTTTTT. Translating it yields CASSPATTGELFF.

This clone showed up many times. The J gene is TRBJ1-1, the V gene TRBV11-2; D is unresolved. CDR1 and CDR2 from the germline V gene are SGHAT and FQNNGV. The CDR3 consists of 13 residues. Trimming cost V 3 bases and J 6 bases, with 11 bases left between them. Here the CDR3 reads CASSFAPDSEAFF. As DNA, the CDR3 is TGTGCCAGCAGCTTTGCCCCGGACTCTGAAGCTTTCTTT. The full variable domain, in which reference TRBV11-2 and TRBJ1-1 provide the parts outside the CDR3, is EAGVAQSPRYKIIEKRQSVAFWCNPISGHATLYWYQQILGQGPKLLIQFQNNGVVDDSQLPKDRFSAERLKGVDSTLKIQPAKLEDSAVYLCASSFAPDSEAFFGQGTRLTVV.

The rearrangement uses TRBV6-1 and TRBJ1-4; D is perhaps TRBD1 (6 bases). The CDR3 is 13 amino acids. Germline loops: CDR1 MNHNS, CDR2 SASEGT. Trimming pared 1 base from V and 16 bases from J, leaving 16 bases between. CDR3: CASSEGKGTPQFF. In DNA form, the CDR3 reads TGTGCCAGCAGTGAAGGAAAGGGGACACCCCAGTTTTTT.

V and J are TRBV6-5 and TRBJ2-5; 8 bases line up with TRBD1. The V segment lost 2 bases and the J segment 2 bases; nucleotides outside the gene matches: 1. CDR1 is MNHEY and CDR2 is SVGAGI in the germline V gene. This CDR3 spans 14 amino acids. The CDR3 DNA reads as TGTGCCAGCAGTTACAACAGGGGGCAAGAGACCCAGTACTTC. Its translation: CASSYNRGQETQYF.

The CDR3 spells CASSILYQGGTQYF. The CDR3 nucleotides are TGTGCCAGTAGTATACTATACCAAGGCGGGACCCAGTACTTC. The gene calls are TRBV19 and TRBJ2-5; D is ambiguous. CDR1 LNHDA and CDR2 SQIVND come from the germline V gene (reference sequence). The CDR3 contains 14 residues. V lost 2 bases and J 7 bases, leaving 14 bases between the germline ends.

Only a few counts were recorded for this clone. This sequence joins TRBV28 and TRBJ2-7; D could derive from TRBD1 or TRBD2 (7 bases each). The CDR3 runs 13 residues. CDR1 and CDR2 (germline): MDHEN, SYDVKM. The DNA of the CDR3 is TGTGTCACAGCGGGACAGTCGGTCCTCGAGCAGTACGTC. Amino acid sequence: CVTAGQSVLEQYV.

V gene TRBV5-1 combines with J gene TRBJ2-7, with D possibly called TRBD1 or TRBD2 (5 bases each). The CDR3 spans 13 residues. V dropped 4 bases and J dropped 3 bases, with 11 bases sitting between them. Germline V gene lookup returns CDR1 SGHRS and CDR2 YFSETQ. CDR3 nucleotides: TGCGCCAGCAGCCCCGAGGGGTACTACGAGCAGTACGTC. Translation: CASSPEGYYEQYV.

The genes are TRBV19 and TRBJ1-5; D is unclear. The V end was cut by 1 base, the J end by 4 bases, with 14 bases between. Germline V lookup: CDR1 LNHDA, CDR2 SQIVND (reference sequence). This CDR3 is 16 amino acids long. CDR3: CASSIVSPIENQPQHF. The DNA for the CDR3 is TGTGCCAGTAGTATAGTATCGCCGATAGAGAATCAGCCCCAGCATTTT.

The chain uses TRBV6-5 and TRBJ1-2; 7 nucleotides align to TRBD1. V gave up 8 bases and J gave up 8 bases; unmatched junction bases: 14. The germline gives CDR1 MNHEY, CDR2 SVGAGI. There are 14 residues in the CDR3. The CDR3 DNA sequence: TGTGCCAGCGCCCGTCAGGGGGGGGGTGTAGGCTACACCTTC. Protein product: CASARQGGGVGYTF.

The CDR3 protein is CASSMLENNEQFF. The CDR3, as DNA: TGTGCCAGTAGTATGCTCGAAAACAATGAGCAGTTCTTC. The rearrangement links TRBV19 to TRBJ2-1; D unclear. The V gene's germline CDR1 is LNHDA and CDR2 SQIVND (reference sequence). Trimming pared 3 bases from V and 5 bases from J, leaving 8 bases between. CDR3 length: 13 amino acids.

The genes are TRBV6-5 and TRBJ1-1, with unresolved D. CDR3 length: 13 residues. Germline-derived CDR1 and CDR2 are MNHEY and SVGAGI. Between the trimmed V and J ends, which lost 7 bases and 1 base, there was a span of 10 bases. For the CDR3, the DNA is TGTGCCAGCACCCCATTCACGAACACTGAAGCTTTCTTT. It specifies CASTPFTNTEAFF.

V and J are TRBV28 and TRBJ2-1; possibly TRBD1 for D (6 bases). The V gene lost 4 bases and the J gene lost 11 bases, with 12 bases spanning the gap. Per germline, CDR1 MDHEN and CDR2 SYDVKM. The CDR3 is 12 amino acids. The CDR3 loop reads CASSSQGLQQFF. In DNA form, the CDR3 reads TGTGCCAGCAGTTCCCAGGGGCTTCAGCAGTTCTTC.

This clone was recorded a few times. The chain has TRBV6-5 and TRBJ2-1, with TRBD1 as a possible D gene (6 bases). The germline V gene encodes CDR1 MNHEY and CDR2 SVGAGI. The V gene lost 4 bases and the J gene lost 9 bases, with 19 bases spanning the gap. The CDR3 runs to 15 residues. This chain's CDR3 is CASSSGNRVRAEQFF. The DNA of the CDR3 is TGTGCCAGCAGTTCCGGAAACAGGGTTCGAGCTGAGCAGTTCTTC.